This is a list of T cell receptor beta chains from one sample in a study of T cells in severe cutaneous drug reactions. TCRdb reprocessed the multiplex PCR reads and stores each CDR3 protein as one record, lacking DNA. This table holds about 7,200 distinct CDR3 sequences. Material: cells from a skin blister. The receptors stem from a human donor with toxic epidermal necrolysis, a severe cutaneous drug reaction. The CDR3 runs from the conserved cysteine through the conserved F or W. Size is omitted from some rows. Given values are once, few, many or a class for expanded clones.

v_gene: TRBV6-2/TRBV6-3; abundance: .; j_gene: TRBJ2-3; CDR3aa: CASSYPVNRLLPDTQYF
v_gene: TRBV7-2; abundance: .; j_gene: TRBJ1-1; CDR3aa: CASSLGRTVNTEAFF
v_gene: TRBV27; abundance: .; j_gene: TRBJ1-1; CDR3aa: CASSLSLGRADEAFF
v_gene: TRBV13; abundance: .; j_gene: TRBJ1-2; CDR3aa: CASSLARQGNYGYTF
v_gene: TRBV28; abundance: .; j_gene: TRBJ1-3; CDR3aa: CASSLGVGTIYF
v_gene: TRBV7-9; abundance: .; j_gene: TRBJ1-2; CDR3aa: CASSHRYLNYGYTF
v_gene: TRBV5-4; abundance: .; j_gene: TRBJ2-2; CDR3aa: CASSLASSGRTGGELFF
v_gene: TRBV20-1; abundance: medium-sized; j_gene: TRBJ2-2; CDR3aa: CSGFGENTGELFF
v_gene: TRBV10-1; abundance: .; j_gene: TRBJ2-3; CDR3aa: CASSGSGFSSADTQYF
v_gene: TRBV28; abundance: .; j_gene: TRBJ2-4; CDR3aa: CASSFHGGGKEVAKNIQYF
v_gene: TRBV2; abundance: medium-sized; j_gene: TRBJ1-1; CDR3aa: CASSPGRVNTEAFF
v_gene: TRBV20-1; abundance: .; j_gene: TRBJ2-5; CDR3aa: CSASGGALEETQYF
v_gene: TRBV9; abundance: medium-sized; j_gene: TRBJ2-1; CDR3aa: CASSVVAGPRNEQFF
v_gene: TRBV27; abundance: .; j_gene: TRBJ2-2; CDR3aa: CASSLLGEAGELFF
v_gene: TRBV7-9; abundance: .; j_gene: TRBJ1-2; CDR3aa: CASSGKVAYGYTF
v_gene: TRBV13; abundance: .; j_gene: TRBJ2-7; CDR3aa: CASSSSRNGPREQYF
v_gene: TRBV28; abundance: .; j_gene: TRBJ2-2; CDR3aa: CASTPINTGELFF
v_gene: TRBV6-1; abundance: .; j_gene: TRBJ1-1; CDR3aa: CASSEDRLDTEAFF
v_gene: TRBV11-2; abundance: .; j_gene: TRBJ2-7; CDR3aa: CASSTVGGRPSYEQYF
v_gene: TRBV18; abundance: .; j_gene: TRBJ1-4; CDR3aa: CASSQGQTNEKLFF
v_gene: TRBV2; abundance: medium-sized; j_gene: TRBJ2-5; CDR3aa: CASSTLSGREETQYF
v_gene: TRBV27; abundance: medium-sized; j_gene: TRBJ1-1; CDR3aa: CASSSLTGGTEAFF
v_gene: TRBV20-1; abundance: .; j_gene: TRBJ2-7; CDR3aa: CSARREGIGTYEQYF
v_gene: TRBV28; abundance: medium-sized; j_gene: TRBJ2-1; CDR3aa: CASIGWSNNEQFF
v_gene: TRBV5-1; abundance: .; j_gene: TRBJ1-1; CDR3aa: CASSAGIGNTEAFF
v_gene: TRBV4-3; abundance: .; j_gene: TRBJ1-2; CDR3aa: CASSPRPGTGGAGYGYTF